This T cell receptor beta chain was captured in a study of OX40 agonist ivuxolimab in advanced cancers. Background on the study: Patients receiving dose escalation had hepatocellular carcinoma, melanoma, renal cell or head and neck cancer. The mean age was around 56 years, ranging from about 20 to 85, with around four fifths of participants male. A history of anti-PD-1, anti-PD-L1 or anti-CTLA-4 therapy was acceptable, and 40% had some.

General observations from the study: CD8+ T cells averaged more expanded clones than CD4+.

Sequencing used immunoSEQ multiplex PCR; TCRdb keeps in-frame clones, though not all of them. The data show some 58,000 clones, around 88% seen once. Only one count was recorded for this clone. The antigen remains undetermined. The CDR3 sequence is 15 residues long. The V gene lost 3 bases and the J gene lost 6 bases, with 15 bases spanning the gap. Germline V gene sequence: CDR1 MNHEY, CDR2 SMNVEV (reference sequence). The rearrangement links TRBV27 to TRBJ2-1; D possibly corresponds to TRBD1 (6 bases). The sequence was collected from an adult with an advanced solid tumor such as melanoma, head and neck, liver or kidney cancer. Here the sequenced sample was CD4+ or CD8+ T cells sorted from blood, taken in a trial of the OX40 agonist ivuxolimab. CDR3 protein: CASSLSRQAFNEQFF. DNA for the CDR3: TGTGCCAGCAGTTTGTCTAGACAGGCCTTCAATGAGCAGTTCTTC.